This T cell receptor beta chain emerged from a study of blood T cell repertoires in COVID-19. Overall study context: The cDNA or gDNA used as material had been derived from T cells, B-cell-depleted T cells, or PBMCs.

This clone has a handful of counts. V lost 6 bases to trimming and J lost 4 bases, with 13 bases between them. This CDR3 spans 14 amino acids. Germline V lookup: CDR1 SGHTS, CDR2 YDEGEE. Sequencing was performed with immunoSEQ multiplex PCR; in TCRdb, only in-frame clones are kept and a portion is missing. The sample gives tens of thousands of clones, approximately 82% of which show up once; approximately 6.1% is in the top ten. The TCR originated in a woman aged 80 or older with acute or convalescent COVID-19. The sequenced sample was peripheral blood. V gene TRBV5-8 combines with J gene TRBJ2-2; no firm D call. CDR3 residues: CASTSTWSTGELFF. The CDR3 region has the DNA TGTGCCAGCACCTCGACATGGTCCACCGGGGAGCTGTTTTTT.